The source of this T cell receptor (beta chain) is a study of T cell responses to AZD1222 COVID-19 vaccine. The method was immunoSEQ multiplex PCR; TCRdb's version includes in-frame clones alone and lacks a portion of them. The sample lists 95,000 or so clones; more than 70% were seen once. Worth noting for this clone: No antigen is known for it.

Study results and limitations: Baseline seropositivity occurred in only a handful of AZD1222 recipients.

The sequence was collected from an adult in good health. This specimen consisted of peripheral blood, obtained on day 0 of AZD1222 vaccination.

The CDR3 bases are TGTGCCAGCAGCTTTTCGACAGGACTTAACAATCAGCCCCAGCATTTT. Translation: CASSFSTGLNNQPQHF. The chain combines TRBV5-8 with TRBJ1-5, with D perhaps matching TRBD1 (6 bases). Trimming removed 2 bases at V and 3 bases at J, with 15 bases between. Germline V gives CDR1 SGHTS, CDR2 YDEGEE. The CDR3 is made up of 16 amino acids. Full variable domain (missing parts from reference TRBV5-8 and TRBJ1-5): EAGVTQSPTHLIKTRGQQATLRCSPISGHTSVYWYQQALGLGLQFLLWYDEGEERNRGNFPPRFSGRQFPNYSSELNVNALELEDSALYLCASSFSTGLNNQPQHFGDGTRLSIL.